This TCR beta chain was captured by sequencing in a study of T cells in Graves' hyperthyroidism and ophthalmopathy. This clonotype was found many times. Its antigen is not identified. Study-level points and caveats: The model made its ophthalmopathy prediction, and onset followed a median roughly 6.5 months later.

The authors deemed Graves' hyperthyroidism stable absent ophthalmopathy progression within 18 months. Hyperthyroidism was newly diagnosed in patients aged 18 to 65 (duration under 2 months). Using approximately 10 ml of fresh peripheral blood, PBMCs were prepared. It was RNA transcripts that yielded the amplified TCR beta CDR3 regions. With the HTBI primer set, the TCR CDR3 went through a first round of RT-PCR. TCRdb itself ran the multiplex PCR reads through MiXCR, one entry per CDR3 protein. The sample contains 300,000 to 450,000 distinct CDR3 sequences, roughly 13% of which appear only once. Trimming removed 4 bases at V and 10 bases at J, with 8 bases between. The CDR3 runs 11 residues. In germline, CDR1 is SGHAT, CDR2 FQNNGV.

The TCR originated in a woman aged 55-75 years with Graves' hyperthyroidism. This chain links TRBV11-2 with TRBJ2-1; D uncertain. The sequenced material came from blood. CDR3 protein: CASSSLEEQFF. Written as DNA, the CDR3 is TGTGCCAGCAGCTCCTTAGAGGAGCAGTTCTTC.